One sample yielded the 18 T cell receptor beta chains listed below, sequenced in a study of OX40 agonist ivuxolimab in advanced cancers. Library preparation used the immunoSEQ multiplex PCR assay. Held by TCRdb, this immuneACCESS table contains in-frame sequences only and omits some clones. Under half of the omission traces to an unresolved V gene where checked; the cause of the rest is unknown. For this sample the table gives some 100,000 clones, of which 90% were detected only once. The leading ten clones occupy around 0.15% of the sample. The specimen comprised CD4+ or CD8+ T cells sorted from blood, sampled in a trial of the OX40 agonist ivuxolimab. The receptors originated from an adult with an advanced solid tumor such as melanoma, head and neck, liver or kidney cancer.

This clone was found a few times. An end of the junction differs from the germline gene, which may be a read error. The chain links TRBV6-5 to TRBJ1-2; 8 nucleotides align to TRBD1. The CDR3 is 12 residues long. Germline CDR1 and CDR2: MNHEY and SVGAGI. The CDR3 loop reads CASSSDRGLSNF. The CDR3, as DNA: TGTGCCAGCAGTTCCGACAGGGGCCTATCCAACTTC.

This chain connects TRBV18 to TRBJ2-3; 12 bases line up with TRBD2. This CDR3 is built from 16 residues. Germline V CDR1 and CDR2: KGHSH, LQKENI. The trim removed 5 bases at V and 2 bases at J, leaving 5 bases unmatched. The CDR3 DNA follows: TGTGCCAGCTCAAGGACTAGCGGGGTGACCACAGATACGCAGTATTTT. The encoded protein is CASSRTSGVTTDTQYF.

The chain joins TRBV7-3 to TRBJ1-1; possibly TRBD1 for D (6 bases). Germline V lookup: CDR1 SGHTA, CDR2 FQGTGA. The CDR3 spans 13 residues. V dropped 5 bases and J dropped 9 bases, with 16 bases sitting between them. The CDR3 is CASSKIPGGQAFF. CDR3 coding DNA: TGTGCCAGCAGCAAAATACCGGGGGGGCAAGCTTTCTTT. Combining the CDR3 with reference TRBV7-3 and TRBJ1-1 gives the whole variable domain GAGVSQTPSNKVTEKGKYVELRCDPISGHTALYWYRQSLGQGPEFLIYFQGTGAADDSGLPNDRFFAVRPEGSVSTLKIQRTERGDSAVYLCASSKIPGGQAFFGQGTRLTVV.

This clone has only one observation. V and J are TRBV28 and TRBJ2-2; 7 bases map to TRBD2. CDR1 is MDHEN, CDR2 SYDVKM, per germline. The V gene end was trimmed by 10 bases and the J gene end by 4 bases; junction bases not matched to a gene: 12. This CDR3 is 15 amino acids long. In nucleotides, the CDR3 is TGTGCCACCTCCCTGGGGGGAGGGCCCACCGGGGAGCTGTTTTTT. Its protein is CATSLGGGPTGELFF.

The gene calls are TRBV11-1 and TRBJ1-2; unclear D gene. The germline gives CDR1 SGHAT, CDR2 FQDESV (reference sequence). The V end lost 5 bases, the J end lost 7 bases, and 11 bases lay between the germline ends. The CDR3 consists of 12 residues. The chain's CDR3 is CASSVGVFGYTF. CDR3 DNA sequence: TGTGCCAGCAGCGTTGGGGTGTTTGGCTACACCTTC.

The V gene is TRBV18, the J gene TRBJ1-6; 7 bases agree with TRBD1. With 2 bases clipped from V and 0 bases from J, the junction kept 10 bases outside the gene matches. CDR3 length: 19 amino acids. Germline V gene data show CDR1 as KGHSH and CDR2 as LQKENI. In DNA, the CDR3 is TGTGCCAGCTCACCAAAAGGACAGGCCTTAAGCTCCTATAATTCACCCCTCCACTTT. This gives the protein CASSPKGQALSSYNSPLHF.

The chain combines TRBV5-1 with TRBJ2-1, with D hard to call. This CDR3 is built from 15 residues. V was pared by 0 bases and J by 5 bases, with 12 bases between. Germline V CDR1 and CDR2: SGHRS, YFSETQ. CDR3 sequence reads: CASSLVSRSNNEQFF. Here the CDR3 DNA reads TGCGCCAGCAGCTTGGTAAGCCGATCGAACAATGAGCAGTTCTTC.

This clone was seen a single time. The chain has TRBV28 and TRBJ1-5; unclear D gene. The CDR3 extends over 14 amino acids. Germline values: CDR1 MDHEN, CDR2 SYDVKM. Trimming removed 6 bases from V and 7 bases from J, with 16 bases in between. The CDR3 is CASRPGSPNQPQHF. CDR3 nucleotides: TGTGCCAGCAGACCGGGCTCCCCCAACCAGCCCCAGCATTTT.

The chain is built from TRBV19 and TRBJ2-7; 8 nucleotides line up with TRBD1. Germline V gene lookup returns CDR1 LNHDA and CDR2 SQIVND (reference sequence). The V and J ends lost 1 base and 4 bases, in that order; junction bases with no gene match: 9. This CDR3 has 16 residues. CDR3 bases: TGTGCCAGTAGTATAGCCCTTGGACAGGGTGGTTACGAGCAGTACTTC. This sequence encodes CASSIALGQGGYEQYF.

The genes are TRBV19 and TRBJ1-2; no clear D gene. Trimming removed 6 bases at V and 5 bases at J, with 7 bases between. The germline CDR1 and CDR2 sequences are LNHDA and SQIVND (reference sequence). The CDR3 runs to 11 residues. The CDR3 sequence: CASRTSYGYTF. DNA of the CDR3: TGTGCCAGTAGAACCTCATATGGCTACACCTTC.

This clone was detected a few times. The genes are TRBV7-9 and TRBJ1-1; no reliable D call. The CDR3 runs to 11 residues. Deletions cut 3 bases from V and 1 base from J, with 0 bases between. CDR1 SEHNR and CDR2 FQNEAQ come from the germline V gene (reference sequence). CDR3 residues: CASSLNTEAFF. As DNA, the CDR3 is TGTGCCAGCAGCTTGAACACTGAAGCTTTCTTT.

This chain connects TRBV4-2 to TRBJ2-7; D not certain. Germline loops: CDR1 LGHNA, CDR2 YNFKEQ. CDR3 size: 15 residues. V lost 0 bases and J lost 2, with 11 bases in between. CDR3 coding DNA: TGTGCCAGCAGCCAAGAGGCGACGCAAGCCTACGAGCAGTACTTC. Translation gives CASSQEATQAYEQYF.

The gene calls are TRBV2 and TRBJ1-2; D remains unclear. Trimming pared 0 bases from V and 1 base from J, leaving 9 bases between. The CDR3 contains 15 residues. The V gene's germline CDR1 is SNHLY and CDR2 FYNNEI. CDR3 loop: CASSEASPGNYGYTF. In DNA form, the CDR3 reads TGTGCCAGCAGTGAAGCAAGTCCGGGTAACTATGGCTACACCTTC. Filled out from reference TRBV2 and TRBJ1-2, the complete variable domain reads EPEVTQTPSHQVTQMGQEVILRCVPISNHLYFYWYRQILGQKVEFLVSFYNNEISEKSEIFDDQFSVERPDGSNFTLKIRSTKLEDSAMYFCASSEASPGNYGYTFGSGTRLTVV.

A single count supports this clone. The chain couples TRBV18 to TRBJ1-4, with a possible D match to TRBD1 (6 bases). This CDR3 is 14 amino acids long. Germline V gene lookup returns CDR1 KGHSH and CDR2 LQKENI. V was trimmed by 3 bases and J by 7 bases, leaving 12 bases between them. The CDR3 DNA is TGTGCCAGCTCACCGATCAGGGGATCTGAAAAACTGTTTTTT. Translating gives CASSPIRGSEKLFF.

This clone appeared a single time. CDR3 residues: CASSPGLAGDFLREQYF. CDR3 DNA sequence: TGTGCCAGCAGCCCAGGACTAGCGGGAGATTTCCTACGAGAGCAGTACTTC. This chain connects TRBV5-6 to TRBJ2-7, with 13 positions matching TRBD2. V lost 4 bases, J lost 7 bases, and 14 bases stayed unmatched. In germline, CDR1 is SGHDT, CDR2 YYEEEE. There are 17 residues in the CDR3.

The chain carries TRBV29-1 and TRBJ2-1, with D possibly being TRBD2 (6 bases). This CDR3 comprises 11 residues. Germline assignment: CDR1 SQVTM and CDR2 ANQGSEA. V lost 8 bases and J 9 bases, leaving 14 bases between the germline ends. The CDR3 nucleotides are TGCAGCTCAATGGAGGGTTTTGAGCAGTTCTTC. Translation: CSSMEGFEQFF.

The rearrangement joins TRBV14 to TRBJ1-5; D is uncertain. CDR3 length equals 20 residues. The germline V and J ends were trimmed by 0 bases and 0 bases, with 21 bases remaining between them. Germline loops: CDR1 SGHDN, CDR2 FVKESK. CDR3 sequence: CASSQDGPGLQSYSNQPQHF. CDR3 DNA: TGTGCCAGCAGCCAAGATGGCCCGGGCCTCCAATCATATAGCAATCAGCCCCAGCATTTT.

This sequence joins TRBV6-6 and TRBJ2-7; D is perhaps TRBD2 (7 bases). CDR1 and CDR2 from the germline V gene are MNHNY and SVGAGI (reference sequence). This CDR3 is built from 14 residues. Deletions cut 0 bases from V and 6 bases from J, with 12 bases between. DNA for the CDR3: TGTGCCAGCAGTTACTCGGGGGGGCAGGTCGAGCAGTACTTC. Its protein is CASSYSGGQVEQYF.